A selection of T cell receptor beta chains follows, all from one sample in a study of blood T cell repertoires in COVID-19. The method was immunoSEQ multiplex PCR; TCRdb's version includes in-frame clones alone and lacks a portion of them. The sample has approximately 170,000 clones, around 85% seen once. Sequenced material: peripheral blood. These receptors were obtained from a man between 45 and 60 years old with active or convalescent COVID-19. Each CDR3 is given with its conserved first and last residue. The order of the fields is V gene, D gene, J gene, clone size, CDR3 length, CDR3 protein, CDR3 DNA. A D gene is named only where the DNA matches it firmly. The listing skips clone size in some rows; elsewhere it reads once, few, many or a size class.

>TRBV4-1|NA|TRBJ2-6|NA|14
CASKAGAGANVLTF
TGCGCCAGCAAGGCAGGGGCCGGGGCCAACGTCCTGACTTTC
>TRBV18|NA|TRBJ1-1|NA|15
CASSPGNRAGTEVFF
TGTGCCAGCTCTCCAGGGAACAGGGCGGGCACTGAAGTTTTCTTT
>TRBV11-3|NA|TRBJ2-5|NA|14
CASSRSGPQETQYF
TGTGCCAGCAGCCGGAGCGGGCCCCAAGAGACCCAGTACTTC
>TRBV18|NA|TRBJ1-5|NA|13
CASSPSRNQPQHF
TGTGCCAGCTCCCCGTCCAGGAATCAGCCCCAGCATTTT
>TRBV3-1/TRBV3-2|NA|TRBJ1-1|NA|14
CASSQIRRDTEAFF
TGTGCCAGCAGCCAAATACGTCGGGACACTGAAGCTTTCTTT
>TRBV7-2|NA|TRBJ2-1|NA|14
CASSAKTGHNEQFF
TGTGCCAGCAGCGCAAAGACAGGACACAATGAGCAGTTCTTC
>TRBV6-2/TRBV6-3|TRBD2|TRBJ2-1|NA|18
CASSPPRTSGRAETEQFF
TGTGCCAGCAGCCCTCCCAGGACTAGCGGGAGGGCCGAGACTGAGCAGTTCTTC
>TRBV30|NA|TRBJ2-3|NA|12
CAWRGQRDTQYF
TGTGCCTGGAGGGGCCAGAGAGATACGCAGTATTTT
>TRBV14|NA|TRBJ2-1|NA|15
CASSQVGGAGNEQFF
TGTGCCAGCAGCCAAGTAGGTGGGGCCGGGAATGAGCAGTTCTTC
>TRBV21-1|NA|TRBJ2-7|NA|13
CASNTTGGHEQYF
TGTGCCAGCAACACCACAGGGGGCCACGAGCAGTACTTC
>TRBV2|NA|TRBJ1-5|NA|13
CASTRGSNQPQHF
TGTGCCAGCACCCGGGGTAGCAATCAGCCCCAGCATTTT
>TRBV7-9|TRBD2|TRBJ2-3|NA|14
CASSRLAPLDTQYF
TGTGCCAGCAGCCGACTAGCCCCGCTAGATACGCAGTATTTT
>TRBV19|TRBD1|TRBJ2-5|NA|13
CASSDRGLETQYF
TGTGCCAGTAGCGACAGGGGGTTGGAGACCCAGTACTTC
>TRBV11-2|NA|TRBJ2-3|NA|16
CASSALLAPKTDTQYF
TGTGCCAGCAGCGCTCTACTAGCCCCTAAGACAGATACGCAGTATTTT
>TRBV25-1|NA|TRBJ1-1|NA|12
CASSHSRTEAFF
TGTGCCAGCAGCCACAGTAGGACTGAAGCTTTCTTT
>TRBV13|NA|TRBJ2-7|NA|13
CASTRQDLYEQYF
TGTGCCAGTACGCGACAGGACCTCTACGAGCAGTACTTC
>TRBV9|TRBD2|TRBJ2-2|once|15
CASSVELAEPGELFF
TGTGCCAGCAGCGTAGAACTAGCGGAACCCGGGGAGCTGTTTTTT
>TRBV9|NA|TRBJ1-3|NA|15
CASSVEGGSGNTIYF
TGTGCCAGCAGCGTAGAAGGAGGGTCTGGAAACACCATATATTTT
>TRBV21-1|NA|TRBJ1-2|NA|15
CASSRTVTFLVGYTF
TGTGCCAGCAGTCGGACAGTGACCTTTTTGGTTGGCTACACCTTC
>TRBV12-5|TRBD1|TRBJ1-1|NA|17
CASGLGRGTGANTEAFF
TGTGCTAGTGGTTTGGGCAGAGGGACAGGGGCGAACACTGAAGCTTTCTTT
>TRBV7-7|NA|TRBJ2-5|NA|16
CASSGGFGQNQETQYF
TGTGCCAGCAGCGGCGGGTTCGGACAGAACCAAGAGACCCAGTACTTC
>TRBV5-1|NA|TRBJ1-1|NA|14
CASSSYRKNTEAFF
TGCGCCAGCAGCTCATACAGGAAGAACACTGAAGCTTTCTTT
>TRBV15|NA|TRBJ1-1|NA|15
CATSRPDSMNTEAFF
TGTGCCACCAGCAGACCCGACAGTATGAACACTGAAGCTTTCTTT
>TRBV10-3|TRBD1|TRBJ1-4|NA|14
CAISASGGNEKLFF
TGTGCCATCAGTGCTTCAGGGGGCAATGAAAAACTGTTTTTT
>TRBV4-2|NA|TRBJ2-2|NA|17
CASSQPGLALNTGELFF
TGTGCCAGCAGCCAACCCGGGTTAGCGCTAAACACCGGGGAGCTGTTTTTT
>TRBV27|TRBD1|TRBJ1-2|NA|15
CASSPDRGLDYGYTF
TGTGCCAGCAGTCCCGACAGGGGGTTAGACTATGGCTACACCTTC
>TRBV18|TRBD1|TRBJ1-5|NA|15
CASSRETGSNQPQHF
TGTGCCAGCTCACGAGAGACAGGGAGCAATCAGCCCCAGCATTTT
>TRBV28|NA|TRBJ1-1|NA|12
CASSPRRGEAFF
TGTGCCAGCAGTCCCCGGAGGGGTGAAGCTTTCTTT
>TRBV5-4|NA|TRBJ1-3|once|16
CASSLERSSSGNTIYF
TGTGCCAGCAGCTTGGAGCGGTCAAGCTCTGGAAACACCATATATTTT
>TRBV3-1/TRBV3-2|NA|TRBJ1-1|NA|12
CASSQDSVKAFF
TGTGCCAGCAGCCAAGATTCGGTCAAAGCTTTCTTT
>TRBV5-5|NA|TRBJ2-7|NA|13
CASSLVSSYEQYF
TGTGCCAGCAGCTTAGTTAGTAGCTACGAGCAGTACTTC
>TRBV18|TRBD1|TRBJ1-1|NA|17
CASSPPLQGAMYTEAFF
TGTGCCAGCTCACCTCCCCTCCAGGGGGCGATGTACACTGAAGCTTTCTTT
>TRBV5-5|TRBD1|TRBJ2-7|NA|15
CASSETGGPQYEQYF
TGTGCCAGCTCAGAGACAGGGGGGCCCCAATACGAGCAGTACTTC
>TRBV19|TRBD1|TRBJ1-1|NA|16
CASSIWTGGANTEAFF
TGTGCCAGTAGTATTTGGACAGGGGGGGCGAACACTGAAGCTTTCTTT
>TRBV29-1|NA|TRBJ2-3|NA|14
CSVEGLAPTDTQYF
TGCAGCGTTGAAGGGCTAGCTCCCACAGATACGCAGTATTTT
>TRBV30|NA|TRBJ1-5|NA|16
CAWAMNTGSGNQPQHF
TGTGCCTGGGCCATGAATACAGGGAGTGGCAATCAGCCCCAGCATTTT
>TRBV5-1|TRBD1|TRBJ1-1|NA|17
CASSLAGGTELNTEAFF
TGCGCCAGCAGCTTGGCTGGTGGGACAGAGTTGAACACTGAAGCTTTCTTT
>TRBV10-3|TRBD1|TRBJ1-1|NA|12
CAISERTGLAFF
TGTGCCATCAGTGAACGGACAGGACTGGCTTTCTTT
>TRBV19|TRBD1|TRBJ1-2|NA|14
CASSIGTGDYGYTF
TGTGCCAGTAGTATAGGGACAGGGGACTATGGCTACACCTTC
>TRBV4-3|NA|TRBJ2-7|once|13
CASSLDVGGEQYF
TGCGCCAGCAGCCTAGACGTTGGAGGAGAGCAGTACTTC
>TRBV2|NA|TRBJ1-1|once|13
CASTRGMNTEAFF
TGTGCCAGCACTAGGGGGATGAACACTGAAGCTTTCTTT
>TRBV9|TRBD1|TRBJ1-1|NA|14
CASSGRGRGTEAFF
TGTGCCAGCAGCGGCAGGGGGCGAGGCACTGAAGCTTTCTTT
>TRBV28|TRBD2|TRBJ2-1|NA|15
CASFFGRGPYNEQFF
TGTGCCAGCTTTTTCGGGAGGGGCCCTTACAATGAGCAGTTCTTC
>TRBV29-1|TRBD1|TRBJ1-2|NA|13
CSVDGRGKGGYTF
TGCAGCGTTGACGGCAGGGGGAAGGGTGGCTACACCTTC
>TRBV27|TRBD1|TRBJ2-1|once|15
CASSSRQGSYNEQFF
TGTGCCAGCAGTTCTAGACAGGGGTCCTACAATGAGCAGTTCTTC
>TRBV18|TRBD1|TRBJ1-1|NA|15
CASSPPNRGNTEAFF
TGTGCCAGCTCACCACCGAACAGGGGGAACACTGAAGCTTTCTTT
>TRBV7-2|NA|TRBJ2-7|NA|11
CASSTYYEQYF
TGTGCCAGCAGCACATACTACGAGCAGTACTTC
>TRBV5-3|NA|TRBJ1-6|NA|15
CARSLENRDNSPLHF
TGTGCCAGAAGCTTGGAAAACAGGGACAATTCACCCCTCCACTTT
>TRBV5-4|TRBD1|TRBJ2-3|once|15
CASKPGGRSTDTQYF
TGTGCCAGCAAACCAGGGGGTCGGTCAACAGATACGCAGTATTTT
>TRBV6-5|NA|TRBJ2-2|NA|16
CASSFTSRGNTGELFF
TGTGCCAGCAGTTTTACCTCACGGGGGAACACCGGGGAGCTGTTTTTT